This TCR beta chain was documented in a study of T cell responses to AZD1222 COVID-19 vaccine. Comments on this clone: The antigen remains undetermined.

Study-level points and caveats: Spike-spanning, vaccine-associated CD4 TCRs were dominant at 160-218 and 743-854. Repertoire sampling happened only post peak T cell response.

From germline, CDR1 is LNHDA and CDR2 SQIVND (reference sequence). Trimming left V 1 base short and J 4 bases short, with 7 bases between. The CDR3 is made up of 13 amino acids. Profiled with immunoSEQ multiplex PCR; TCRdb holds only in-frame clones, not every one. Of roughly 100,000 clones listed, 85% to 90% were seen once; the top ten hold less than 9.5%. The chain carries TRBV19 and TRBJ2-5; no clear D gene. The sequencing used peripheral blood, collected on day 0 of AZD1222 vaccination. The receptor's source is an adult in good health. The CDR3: CASSIVERETQYF. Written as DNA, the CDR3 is TGTGCCAGTAGTATAGTGGAACGAGAGACCCAGTACTTC.